The 8 T cell receptor beta chains in this list originate from one sample, sequenced in a study of T cell repertoires in aging, cancer and after chemotherapy. TCR beta rearrangements were amplified from peripheral blood genomic DNA. A mixed TRB-A/B primer pool amplified rearranged TRB by multiplex touch-down PCR. From the multiplex PCR reads, TCRdb called clonotypes with MiXCR, one entry per CDR3 protein. The sample carries around 13,000 distinct CDR3 sequences, 35% recorded once. Sequenced sample: blood. The origin of the receptors is a human donor in good health. The donor label of this sample is uncertain.

The chain joins TRBV29-1 to TRBJ1-2; D might be TRBD1 (6 bases). The CDR3 covers 13 residues. With 5 bases removed from V and 9 bases from J, the gap between germline ends came to 19 bases. Germline V CDR1 and CDR2: SQVTM, ANQGSEA. CDR3 bases: TGCAGCGTTTATGAGGTGGACAGAACGAGCTACACCTTC. Its translation is CSVYEVDRTSYTF.

This clonotype is labeled medium-sized. The rearrangement joins TRBV6-1 to TRBJ2-6; D remains ambiguous. The CDR3 has 15 residues. Germline CDR1 reads MNHNS; CDR2 reads SASEGT. V was cut by 4 bases and J by 0 bases, with 7 bases left in between. The CDR3 sequence: CASSADSSGANVLTF. The CDR3 bases are TGTGCCAGCAGTGCTGATAGCTCTGGGGCCAACGTCCTGACTTTC.

This clonotype is medium-sized. The chain links TRBV19 to TRBJ2-7; 12 nucleotides align to TRBD2. Per germline, CDR1 LNHDA and CDR2 SQIVND (reference sequence). V was pared by 5 bases and J by 1 base, with 3 bases of the junction left unmatched. The CDR3 extends over 15 amino acids. The CDR3 region is CASSLGTSGSYEQYF. DNA of the CDR3: TGTGCCAGTAGTCTCGGGACTAGCGGGTCCTACGAGCAGTACTTC.

The V gene is TRBV12-3 or TRBV12-4, the J gene TRBJ2-6; no reliable D call. The V and J ends lost 2 bases and 3 bases respectively, with 8 bases between them. There are 15 residues in the CDR3. The CDR3 DNA sequence: TGTGCCAGCAGTTTAAGGGTTGGTGGGGCCAACGTCCTGACTTTC. Protein product: CASSLRVGGANVLTF.

The V call is TRBV7-6, the J call TRBJ1-1; D remains unclear. CDR1 is SGHVS and CDR2 is FNYEAQ in the germline V gene. There are 15 residues in the CDR3. The germline V and J ends were trimmed by 4 bases and 5 bases, with 17 bases remaining between them. This CDR3 is CASSYEAEEWTEAFF. The CDR3 DNA reads TGTGCCAGCAGCTATGAAGCAGAGGAGTGGACTGAAGCTTTCTTT.

Concerning this clonotype: A much larger clone is a single base away; this may be a read error. The chain carries TRBV19 and TRBJ2-1; D tentatively fits TRBD1 or TRBD2 (5 bases each). Germline V gene lookup returns CDR1 LNHDA and CDR2 SQIVND (reference sequence). The CDR3 runs 13 residues. The CDR3 nucleotides read TGTGCCAGTAGGAGGGCTCGGGGCAATGAGCTGTTCTTC. Protein product: CASRRARGNELFF. Complete variable domain (other parts from reference TRBV19 and TRBJ2-1): DGGITQSPKYLFRKEGQNVTLSCEQNLNHDAMYWYRQDPGQGLRLIYYSQIVNDFQKGDIAEGYSVSREKKESFPLTVTSAQKNPTAFYLCASRRARGNELFFGPGTRLTVL.

A few counts support this clonotype. This chain uses TRBV10-3 with TRBJ2-5, with TRBD2 matching 8 bases. V shed 2 bases, J shed 2 bases, and the junction held 4 bases outside the gene matches. The CDR3 is 15 residues long. From germline, CDR1 is ENHRY and CDR2 SYGVKD. CDR3 sequence reads: CAISETSGMQETQYF. In DNA, the CDR3 is TGTGCCATCAGTGAGACTAGCGGAATGCAAGAGACCCAGTACTTC.

This clonotype was seen only a few times. The chain uses TRBV27 and TRBJ1-3; perhaps TRBD1 as D (5 bases). V was pared by 5 bases and J by 1 base, with 12 bases between. This CDR3 has 15 amino acids. The V gene's germline CDR1 is MNHEY and CDR2 SMNVEV (reference sequence). Here the CDR3 reads CASSQGVTSGNTIYF. The CDR3 DNA reads as TGTGCCAGCAGTCAGGGCGTAACATCTGGAAACACCATATATTTT.